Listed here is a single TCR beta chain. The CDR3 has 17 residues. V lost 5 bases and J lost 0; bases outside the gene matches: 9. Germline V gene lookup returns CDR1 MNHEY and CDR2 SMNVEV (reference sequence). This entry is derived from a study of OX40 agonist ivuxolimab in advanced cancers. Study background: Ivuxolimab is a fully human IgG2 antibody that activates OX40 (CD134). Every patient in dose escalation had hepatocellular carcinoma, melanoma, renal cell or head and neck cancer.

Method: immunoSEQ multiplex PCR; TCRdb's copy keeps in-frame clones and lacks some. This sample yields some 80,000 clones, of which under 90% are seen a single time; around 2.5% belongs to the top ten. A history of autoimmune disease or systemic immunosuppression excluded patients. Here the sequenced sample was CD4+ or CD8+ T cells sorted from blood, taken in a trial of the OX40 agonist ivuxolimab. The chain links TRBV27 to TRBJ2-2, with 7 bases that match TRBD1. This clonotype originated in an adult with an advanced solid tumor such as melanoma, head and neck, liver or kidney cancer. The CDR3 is CASSQTGTFANTGELFF. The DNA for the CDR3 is TGTGCCAGCAGTCAGACAGGGACGTTCGCGAACACCGGGGAGCTGTTTTTT.